Each of the 12 T cell receptor beta chains below was sequenced from the same sample in a study of blood T cell repertoires in COVID-19. Libraries were prepared by immunoSEQ multiplex PCR; TCRdb keeps only in-frame clonotypes and omits some of them. The data show under 200,000 clones, around 83% seen once. Material for sequencing was peripheral blood. The receptors here all came from a human donor in a cohort sampled during active COVID-19.

The chain joins TRBV24-1 to TRBJ2-3; TRBD2 matches at 10 bases. Germline V gives CDR1 KGHDR, CDR2 SFDVKD. This CDR3 is built from 17 residues. Losses at the gene ends were 9 bases for V and 2 bases for J; bases not matched to a gene: 13. This CDR3 is CATALGLAGVSTDTQYF. In DNA form, the CDR3 reads TGTGCCACCGCCCTAGGGCTAGCGGGAGTGTCCACAGATACGCAGTATTTT.

This rearrangement joins TRBV4-3 to TRBJ1-5, with D possibly TRBD1 on 5 matching bases. The CDR3 totals 17 residues. CDR1 is LGHNA, CDR2 YSLEER, per germline. Between the trimmed V and J ends, which lost 0 bases and 3 bases, there was a span of 15 bases. CDR3 nucleotide sequence: TGCGCCAGCAGCCAAGACCTGATAAGGGGTGACAATCAGCCCCAGCATTTT. Its translation: CASSQDLIRGDNQPQHF.

The chain combines TRBV7-2 with TRBJ1-5; no firm D call. The CDR3 sequence is 13 residues long. V was cut by 1 base and J by 5 bases, with 6 bases left in between. The germline V gene encodes CDR1 SGHTA and CDR2 FQGNSA. The CDR3 nucleotides are TGTGCCAGCAGCTTAGAGAGGGATCAGCCCCAGCATTTT. It is translated as CASSLERDQPQHF.

The chain combines TRBV10-3 with TRBJ1-1; TRBD1 might be the D (6 bases). Trimming took 5 bases from V and 5 from J, leaving 21 bases between them. The CDR3 length is 16 residues. Germline V gene sequence: CDR1 ENHRY, CDR2 SYGVKD. The CDR3 nucleotides read TGTGCCATCAGTCCCCGGGACAACCTCCTGGGGACTGAAGCTTTCTTT. Its protein is CAISPRDNLLGTEAFF.

This chain joins TRBV27 and TRBJ2-1; TRBD2 matches at 10 bases. The CDR3 has 18 amino acids. V lost 2 bases and J lost 5; bases outside the gene matches: 12. Per the germline V gene, CDR1 is MNHEY and CDR2 is SMNVEV (reference sequence). The CDR3 DNA reads TGTGCCAGCAGTTTAAGTCGGCTCCTAGCGGGGGTGGACAATGAGCAGTTCTTC. Encoded protein: CASSLSRLLAGVDNEQFF.

The chain recombines TRBV4-1 with TRBJ2-7; TRBD2 is a possible D gene (5 bases). CDR3 size: 17 residues. Germline V gives CDR1 MGHRA, CDR2 YSYEKL. The V gene lost 0 bases and the J gene lost 2 bases, with 17 bases spanning the gap. The CDR3 here is CASSQDSGPLGTYEQYF. The CDR3 region has the DNA TGCGCCAGCAGCCAAGACTCTGGGCCCCTCGGGACCTACGAGCAGTACTTC.

For the CDR3, the DNA is TGTGCCAGCAGTCTCGGGACAGGGGGGCGGGGAGAGCAGTACTTC. Translating gives CASSLGTGGRGEQYF. V is TRBV6-5 and J is TRBJ2-7; 11 bases align to TRBD1. Germline-derived CDR1 and CDR2 are MNHEY and SVGAGI. V shed 5 bases and J 7 bases; nucleotides not matched to a gene: 10. The CDR3 has 15 amino acids.

This sequence joins TRBV28 and TRBJ1-1; D is undetermined. There are 11 residues in the CDR3. V lost 5 bases and J lost 5, with 6 bases in between. CDR1 is MDHEN, CDR2 SYDVKM, per germline. CDR3 sequence (DNA): TGTGCCAGCAGTCGGAGGACTGAAGCTTTCTTT. Its translation: CASSRRTEAFF.

The V and J genes are TRBV19 and TRBJ2-2, with TRBD1 matching over 8 bases. CDR1 is LNHDA, CDR2 SQIVND, per germline (reference sequence). Germline trimming cut 7 bases from V and 4 bases from J; bases unmatched to any gene: 14. The CDR3 sequence is 17 residues long. CDR3 sequence (DNA): TGTGCCAGTATTCAGGGGGCGTCGGGCTTACTCACCGGGGAGCTGTTTTTT. It is translated as CASIQGASGLLTGELFF.

The chain has TRBV18 and TRBJ1-1; D is uncertain. Germline values: CDR1 KGHSH, CDR2 LQKENI. The germline V and J ends were trimmed by 6 bases and 12 bases, with 23 bases remaining between them. This CDR3 has 14 amino acids. The CDR3 DNA follows: TGTGCCAGCTCGCGTGGAGATTTACGTGAAGATCCTTTCTTT. Its translation is CASSRGDLREDPFF.

This clone was detected a few times. V gene TRBV3-1 (or the pseudogene TRBV3-2) combines with J gene TRBJ1-2; 9 bases match TRBD1. The CDR3 spans 13 residues. CDR1 and CDR2 from the germline V gene are LGHDT and YNNKEL (reference sequence). Trimming at V came to 3 bases and at J to 6 bases, leaving 2 bases not matched to a gene. CDR3 coding DNA: TGTGCCAGCAGCCAGGGACAGGGTGATGGCTACACCTTC. Translated: CASSQGQGDGYTF.

This clone was seen just once. The rearrangement joins TRBV12-3 or TRBV12-4 to TRBJ2-1, with 9 bases that match TRBD1. With 6 bases clipped from V and 15 bases from J, the junction kept 9 bases outside the gene matches. This CDR3 is 12 amino acids long. CDR3 coding DNA: TGTGCCAGCAGCCCAGGGACAGGGATACGGTTCTTC. Its translation is CASSPGTGIRFF.